This is a list of T cell receptor beta chains from one sample in a study of molecular identifiers for immune sequencing clone quantification. TCRdb used MiXCR to reprocess the PCR reads, holding one entry per CDR3 protein. The sample holds hundreds of thousands of distinct CDR3 sequences, roughly 24% seen once. The material sequenced was naive CD8+ T cells from blood, with Jurkat cell RNA spiked in. The receptor set was obtained from a human donor in good health. Some libraries in this study had Jurkat cell RNA spiked in. The CDR3 runs from the conserved cysteine through the conserved F or W. D genes are given only for firm matches. The size of a clone is reported for some rows only, either as once, few or many, or as a class for expanded clones.

abundance: few; j_gene: TRBJ1-1; v_gene: TRBV4-1; d_gene: .; CDR3aa: CASSQPAHEAFF; CDR3nt: TGCGCCAGCAGCCAACCGGCCCATGAAGCTTTCTTT
abundance: few; j_gene: TRBJ2-1; v_gene: TRBV7-3; d_gene: TRBD1; CDR3aa: CASSLERDRGLGEQFF; CDR3nt: TGTGCCAGCAGCTTAGAGCGGGACAGGGGGCTTGGTGAGCAGTTCTTC
abundance: .; j_gene: TRBJ2-3; v_gene: TRBV19; d_gene: TRBD1; CDR3aa: CACSAGQGGTDTQYF; CDR3nt: TGTGCCTGTAGTGCGGGACAGGGGGGCACAGATACGCAGTATTTT
abundance: .; j_gene: TRBJ2-7; v_gene: TRBV7-3; d_gene: TRBD1; CDR3aa: CASSPTGGSGYEQYF; CDR3nt: TGTGCCAGCAGTCCTACAGGGGGCTCCGGCTACGAGCAGTACTTC
abundance: .; j_gene: TRBJ2-1; v_gene: TRBV20-1; d_gene: TRBD1; CDR3aa: CSARVLGGDEQFF; CDR3nt: TGCAGTGCTAGAGTATTAGGGGGCGATGAGCAGTTCTTC
abundance: few; j_gene: TRBJ1-2; v_gene: TRBV29-1; d_gene: .; CDR3aa: CSVREQYNYGYTF; CDR3nt: TGCAGCGTGAGGGAACAATATAACTATGGCTACACCTTC
abundance: few; j_gene: TRBJ2-3; v_gene: TRBV4-3; d_gene: TRBD2; CDR3aa: CASSQDTGGSTDTQYF; CDR3nt: TGCGCCAGCAGCCAAGATACGGGGGGTAGCACAGATACGCAGTATTTT
abundance: .; j_gene: TRBJ2-5; v_gene: TRBV4-3; d_gene: .; CDR3aa: CASSQEDTSQETQYF; CDR3nt: TGCGCCAGCAGCCAAGAAGACACCTCCCAAGAGACCCAGTACTTC
abundance: many; j_gene: TRBJ2-7; v_gene: TRBV27; d_gene: .; CDR3aa: CASSPAGVLSYEQYF; CDR3nt: TGTGCCAGCAGTCCCGCAGGGGTATTGTCCTACGAGCAGTACTTC
abundance: .; j_gene: TRBJ2-7; v_gene: TRBV7-2; d_gene: TRBD2; CDR3aa: CASSLGTSGSEPYF; CDR3nt: TGTGCCAGCAGCTTAGGGACTAGCGGCTCCGAGCCGTACTTC
abundance: many; j_gene: TRBJ2-5; v_gene: TRBV6-6; d_gene: TRBD1; CDR3aa: CASIPTGQGAETQYF; CDR3nt: TGTGCCAGCATTCCAACAGGACAGGGGGCAGAGACCCAGTACTTC
abundance: few; j_gene: TRBJ1-6; v_gene: TRBV6-5; d_gene: TRBD1; CDR3aa: CASSYSKGRGSSYNSPLHF; CDR3nt: TGTGCCAGCAGTTACTCGAAGGGCAGGGGGTCCTCCTATAATTCACCCCTCCACTTT
abundance: many; j_gene: TRBJ2-1; v_gene: TRBV12-3/TRBV12-4; d_gene: .; CDR3aa: CASRRAPAVVF; CDR3nt: TGTGCCAGCCGGCGGGCCCCTGCCGTGGTCTTC
abundance: few; j_gene: TRBJ2-2; v_gene: TRBV7-9; d_gene: .; CDR3aa: CASSPDSSTGELFF; CDR3nt: TGTGCCAGCAGCCCGGACAGCTCCACCGGGGAGCTGTTTTTT
abundance: few; j_gene: TRBJ2-1; v_gene: TRBV30; d_gene: TRBD2; CDR3aa: CAWSANSGGTSNEQFF; CDR3nt: TGTGCCTGGAGTGCAAATAGCGGGGGGACATCCAATGAGCAGTTCTTC
abundance: few; j_gene: TRBJ1-6; v_gene: TRBV20-1; d_gene: TRBD1; CDR3aa: CSARAGTGVDNSPLHF; CDR3nt: TGCAGTGCTAGAGCTGGGACAGGGGTTGATAATTCACCCCTCCACTTT
abundance: .; j_gene: TRBJ2-3; v_gene: TRBV6-1; d_gene: .; CDR3aa: CASSEMPSSSTDTQYF; CDR3nt: TGTGCCAGCAGTGAAATGCCTTCCTCTAGCACAGATACGCAGTATTTT
abundance: many; j_gene: TRBJ2-7; v_gene: TRBV6-5; d_gene: TRBD1; CDR3aa: CASSSTGEWNEQYF; CDR3nt: TGTGCCAGCAGTTCCACAGGGGAATGGAACGAGCAGTACTTC
abundance: .; j_gene: TRBJ2-3; v_gene: TRBV4-3; d_gene: .; CDR3aa: CASSQDFLRGTDTQYF; CDR3nt: TGCGCCAGCAGCCAAGATTTTTTGAGAGGGACAGATACGCAGTATTTT
abundance: many; j_gene: TRBJ2-7; v_gene: TRBV27; d_gene: .; CDR3aa: CASSSGLTAYEQYF; CDR3nt: TGTGCCAGCAGTTCAGGACTAACCGCCTACGAGCAGTACTTC
abundance: many; j_gene: TRBJ2-7; v_gene: TRBV23-1; d_gene: TRBD1; CDR3aa: CASSQARDRIFYEQYF; CDR3nt: TGCGCCAGCAGTCAAGCCCGGGACAGGATTTTCTACGAGCAGTACTTC
abundance: many; j_gene: TRBJ2-6; v_gene: TRBV7-2; d_gene: .; CDR3aa: CASSLAPTGVPAGANVLTF; CDR3nt: TGTGCCAGCAGCTTAGCGCCCACGGGGGTCCCCGCTGGGGCCAACGTCCTGACTTTC
abundance: many; j_gene: TRBJ2-7; v_gene: TRBV7-9; d_gene: TRBD1; CDR3aa: CASIGQGNSEQYF; CDR3nt: TGTGCCAGCATTGGACAGGGGAATAGCGAGCAGTACTTC
abundance: .; j_gene: TRBJ2-1; v_gene: TRBV5-4; d_gene: .; CDR3aa: CASSAPVGSVGEQFF; CDR3nt: TGTGCCAGCAGCGCACCGGTTGGTAGCGTCGGTGAGCAGTTCTTC
abundance: few; j_gene: TRBJ1-4; v_gene: TRBV10-3; d_gene: TRBD1; CDR3aa: CAISPDRDKKKLFF; CDR3nt: TGTGCCATCAGCCCGGACAGGGACAAGAAAAAACTGTTTTTT
abundance: .; j_gene: TRBJ2-5; v_gene: TRBV13; d_gene: .; CDR3aa: CASSQRYKETQYF; CDR3nt: TGTGCCAGCAGCCAGAGATACAAAGAGACCCAGTACTTC
abundance: many; j_gene: TRBJ1-2; v_gene: TRBV7-8; d_gene: .; CDR3aa: CASSPGTLEAYGYTF; CDR3nt: TGTGCCAGCAGCCCCGGGACTTTAGAGGCCTATGGCTACACCTTC
abundance: few; j_gene: TRBJ2-2; v_gene: TRBV4-3; d_gene: .; CDR3aa: CASSPWGKVTGELFF; CDR3nt: TGCGCCAGCAGCCCTTGGGGGAAGGTAACCGGGGAGCTGTTTTTT
abundance: many; j_gene: TRBJ2-7; v_gene: TRBV30; d_gene: TRBD1; CDR3aa: CAWSVGQGVYYEQYF; CDR3nt: TGTGCCTGGAGTGTCGGCCAGGGGGTATACTACGAGCAGTACTTC
abundance: many; j_gene: TRBJ2-4; v_gene: TRBV19; d_gene: TRBD2; CDR3aa: CASSMGGALDIQNF; CDR3nt: TGTGCCAGTAGTATGGGAGGGGCCCTGGACATTCAGAACTTC
abundance: .; j_gene: TRBJ2-2; v_gene: TRBV7-9; d_gene: .; CDR3aa: CASSFWQSGQRELFF; CDR3nt: TGTGCCAGCAGCTTCTGGCAGTCCGGGCAGAGGGAGCTGTTTTTT
abundance: many; j_gene: TRBJ1-6; v_gene: TRBV6-6; d_gene: .; CDR3aa: CASSSDSYNSPLHF; CDR3nt: TGTGCCAGCAGTTCGGACTCGTATAATTCACCCCTCCACTTT
abundance: .; j_gene: TRBJ2-1; v_gene: TRBV19; d_gene: .; CDR3aa: CASSNPWSGSYNEQFF; CDR3nt: TGTGCCAGTAGTAACCCTTGGAGCGGCTCCTACAATGAGCAGTTCTTC
abundance: few; j_gene: TRBJ1-3; v_gene: TRBV4-3; d_gene: .; CDR3aa: CASSQDRGQKFSGNTIYF; CDR3nt: TGCGCCAGCAGCCAAGATCGGGGGCAGAAGTTCTCTGGAAACACCATATATTTT
abundance: few; j_gene: TRBJ2-3; v_gene: TRBV7-9; d_gene: TRBD1; CDR3aa: CASSYGQGAADTQYF; CDR3nt: TGTGCCAGCAGCTACGGACAGGGGGCCGCAGATACGCAGTATTTT
abundance: .; j_gene: TRBJ2-7; v_gene: TRBV20-1; d_gene: TRBD2; CDR3aa: CSARDLGLTGGHPYEQYF; CDR3nt: TGCAGTGCTAGAGATTTGGGTCTTACGGGAGGCCACCCCTACGAGCAGTACTTC
abundance: .; j_gene: TRBJ2-7; v_gene: TRBV25-1; d_gene: .; CDR3aa: CASSEYGGEEQYF; CDR3nt: TGTGCCAGCAGTGAATATGGCGGAGAAGAGCAGTACTTC
abundance: few; j_gene: TRBJ1-1; v_gene: TRBV19; d_gene: .; CDR3aa: CASTVAVAEHAEAFF; CDR3nt: TGTGCCAGTACCGTGGCCGTGGCCGAACACGCTGAAGCTTTCTTT
abundance: .; j_gene: TRBJ2-3; v_gene: TRBV7-3; d_gene: .; CDR3aa: CASSLTAQGLPDTQCF; CDR3nt: TGTGCCAGCAGCTTAACTGCCCAGGGTCTGCCAGATACGCAGTGTTTT
abundance: .; j_gene: TRBJ1-3; v_gene: TRBV6-2/TRBV6-3; d_gene: .; CDR3aa: CASSYLLTGYSGNTIYF; CDR3nt: TGTGCCAGCAGTTACCTCCTGACCGGCTACTCTGGAAACACCATATATTTT
abundance: few; j_gene: TRBJ2-1; v_gene: TRBV30; d_gene: .; CDR3aa: CAWSPRVPSYNEQFF; CDR3nt: TGTGCCTGGAGTCCCAGGGTCCCCTCCTACAATGAGCAGTTCTTC
abundance: many; j_gene: TRBJ2-7; v_gene: TRBV4-3; d_gene: .; CDR3aa: CASSQSRSSYEQYF; CDR3nt: TGCGCCAGCAGCCAGTCCCGGAGCTCCTACGAGCAGTACTTC
abundance: many; j_gene: TRBJ1-4; v_gene: TRBV13; d_gene: .; CDR3aa: CASSLSGHEEEKLFF; CDR3nt: TGTGCCAGCAGCTTATCCGGTCACGAGGAGGAAAAACTGTTTTTT
abundance: many; j_gene: TRBJ1-1; v_gene: TRBV30; d_gene: TRBD1; CDR3aa: CAWSPRTGGDTEAFF; CDR3nt: TGTGCCTGGAGTCCCCGGACAGGGGGGGACACTGAAGCTTTCTTT
abundance: .; j_gene: TRBJ2-3; v_gene: TRBV5-1; d_gene: .; CDR3aa: CASSPSPGTIREGGDTQYF; CDR3nt: TGCGCCAGCAGCCCCAGTCCCGGGACAATAAGGGAAGGAGGAGATACGCAGTATTTT
abundance: .; j_gene: TRBJ2-7; v_gene: TRBV4-1; d_gene: .; CDR3aa: CASSQDSGVYEQHF; CDR3nt: TGCGCCAGCAGCCAAGATTCAGGGGTCTACGAGCAGCACTTC
abundance: many; j_gene: TRBJ2-2; v_gene: TRBV4-1; d_gene: .; CDR3aa: CASRLGLNTGELFF; CDR3nt: TGCGCCAGCAGGCTGGGCCTGAACACCGGGGAGCTGTTTTTT
abundance: many; j_gene: TRBJ2-3; v_gene: TRBV13; d_gene: TRBD2; CDR3aa: CASSDGTSGSASTDTQYF; CDR3nt: TGTGCCAGCAGCGACGGGACTAGCGGGAGCGCTAGCACAGATACGCAGTATTTT
abundance: .; j_gene: TRBJ2-2; v_gene: TRBV9; d_gene: TRBD2; CDR3aa: CASSVAWGTSVNTGELFF; CDR3nt: TGTGCCAGCAGCGTAGCATGGGGGACTAGCGTGAACACCGGGGAGCTGTTTTTT
abundance: .; j_gene: TRBJ1-5; v_gene: TRBV3-1; d_gene: .; CDR3aa: CASSQDLSSNRPQHF; CDR3nt: TGTGCCAGCAGCCAAGATCTGAGTAGCAATCGGCCCCAGCATTTT
abundance: .; j_gene: TRBJ1-1; v_gene: TRBV6-2/TRBV6-3; d_gene: .; CDR3aa: CASSPRGVVDTEAFF; CDR3nt: TGTGCCAGCAGCCCACGGGGAGTGGTGGACACTGAAGCTTTCTTT